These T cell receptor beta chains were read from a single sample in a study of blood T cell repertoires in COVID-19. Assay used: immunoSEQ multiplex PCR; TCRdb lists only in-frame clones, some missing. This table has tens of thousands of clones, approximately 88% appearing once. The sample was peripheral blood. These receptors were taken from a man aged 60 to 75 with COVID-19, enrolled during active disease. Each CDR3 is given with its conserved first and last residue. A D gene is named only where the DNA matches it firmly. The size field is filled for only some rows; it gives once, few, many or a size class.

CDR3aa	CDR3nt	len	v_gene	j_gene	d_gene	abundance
CASSSARGRAGRNEQFF	TGTGCCAGCAGTTCGGCCAGAGGGAGGGCCGGGCGCAATGAGCAGTTCTTC	17	TRBV28	TRBJ2-1	TRBD2	once
CASSVGRVNYGYTF	TGTGCCAGCAGCGTAGGAAGAGTAAACTATGGCTACACCTTC	14	TRBV9	TRBJ1-2	NA	NA
CATSERPGLAGLEQFF	TGTGCCACCAGTGAGAGACCGGGACTAGCGGGACTTGAGCAGTTCTTC	16	TRBV24-1	TRBJ2-1	TRBD2	NA
CASQRGIFGEAFF	NA	13	TRBV28	TRBJ1-1	NA	few
CAWSPQGGYRYNEQFF	TGTGCCTGGAGTCCGCAGGGTGGGTATCGTTACAATGAGCAGTTCTTC	16	TRBV30	TRBJ2-1	NA	NA
CASRSKSSYNEQFF	TGTGCCAGCCGGAGTAAGAGCTCCTACAATGAGCAGTTCTTC	14	TRBV11-1	TRBJ2-1	NA	NA
CASSLSAGDNEQFF	TGCGCCAGCAGCTTGTCTGCCGGAGACAATGAGCAGTTCTTC	14	TRBV5-1	TRBJ2-1	NA	NA
CSASPGQISGNTIYF	TGCAGTGCTAGTCCGGGACAGATTTCTGGAAACACCATATATTTT	15	TRBV20-1	TRBJ1-3	TRBD1	NA
CASRRGGPNEQFF	TGTGCCAGCAGACGCGGGGGCCCTAATGAGCAGTTCTTC	13	TRBV7-9	TRBJ2-1	NA	NA
CASSQGIAGGTDTQYF	TGTGCCAGCAGCCAAGGCATAGCGGGAGGCACAGATACGCAGTATTTT	16	TRBV3-1/TRBV3-2	TRBJ2-3	TRBD2	NA
CASSLDLGTGISGELFF	TGTGCCAGCAGCTTAGATCTAGGGACAGGGATTAGCGGGGAGCTGTTTTTT	17	TRBV11-2	TRBJ2-2	TRBD1	few
CASSYSGGSLWGEQYF	TGTGCCAGCAGTTACTCTGGGGGGTCACTTTGGGGCGAGCAGTACTTC	16	TRBV6-5	TRBJ2-7	NA	NA
CASSLEDSSYNEQFF	TGTGCCAGCAGCTTGGAGGACAGCTCCTACAATGAGCAGTTCTTC	15	TRBV5-4	TRBJ2-1	NA	NA
CASSLDGGEGLRTEAFF	TGTGCCAGCAGCTTAGATGGTGGGGAGGGCTTGAGGACTGAAGCTTTCTTT	17	TRBV11-2	TRBJ1-1	NA	NA
CASSLESPVYGYTF	TGTGCCAGCAGCTTAGAATCCCCGGTCTATGGCTACACCTTC	14	TRBV7-2	TRBJ1-2	NA	few
CASSYTAGTSYEQYF	TGTGCCAGCAGTTACACGGCGGGGACCTCCTACGAGCAGTACTTC	15	TRBV6-5	TRBJ2-7	NA	NA
CASSPTGEGRSPLHF	TGTGCCAGCAGCCCGACAGGGGAGGGACGATCACCCCTCCACTTT	15	TRBV5-8	TRBJ1-6	TRBD1	NA
CASSDSGQGLETQYF	TGTGCCAGCAGTGATTCTGGACAGGGGTTAGAGACCCAGTACTTC	15	TRBV25-1	TRBJ2-5	TRBD1	NA
CAISESGGSNTEAFF	TGTGCCATCAGTGAGTCGGGGGGTAGTAACACTGAAGCTTTCTTT	15	TRBV10-3	TRBJ1-1	NA	NA
CASSSEGRNYGYTF	TGTGCCAGCAGCTCGGAGGGAAGGAACTATGGCTACACCTTC	14	TRBV13	TRBJ1-2	NA	NA
CASSFGSRRYYPSTDTQYF	TGTGCCAGCAGTTTCGGTTCAAGGAGATACTACCCTAGCACAGATACGCAGTATTTT	19	TRBV28	TRBJ2-3	NA	NA
CASSQSPQGSYEQYF	TGCGCCAGCAGCCAATCCCCCCAGGGCTCCTACGAGCAGTACTTC	15	TRBV4-1	TRBJ2-7	NA	NA
CASSINRVNTEAFF	TGTGCCAGCAGCATAAACAGAGTGAACACTGAAGCTTTCTTT	14	TRBV7-2	TRBJ1-1	NA	NA
CASHPGIETQYF	TGTGCCAGCCATCCCGGGATAGAGACCCAGTACTTC	12	TRBV6-5	TRBJ2-5	NA	NA
CASSLALAGTAYNEQFF	TGCGCCAGCAGCTTGGCACTAGCGGGAACGGCCTACAATGAGCAGTTCTTC	17	TRBV5-1	TRBJ2-1	TRBD2	NA
CASSRHGSGSYEQYF	TGTGCCAGCAGCCGGCACGGTAGCGGGAGTTACGAGCAGTACTTC	15	TRBV5-6	TRBJ2-7	TRBD2	NA
CAIAGSTDTQYF	TGTGCCATCGCAGGCAGCACAGATACGCAGTATTTT	12	TRBV10-3	TRBJ2-3	NA	few